This is a list of T cell receptor beta chains from one sample in a study of cytomegalovirus exposure and HLA in healthy donors. Produced via immunoSEQ multiplex PCR; TCRdb's table is partial and in-frame only. The table records about 130,000 clones, 90% to 97% of them present only once. The sample taken for sequencing was PBMCs. These receptors were taken from a man aged 18 to 35 in good health and CMV-seronegative. Both conserved end residues are part of each CDR3. Fields, in order: J gene, D gene, clone size, V gene, CDR3 DNA, CDR3 protein. The D gene is left open where the match is weak. Where a row states a size, it is once, few, many or the class of an expanded clone; other rows omit it.

J: TRBJ2-2
D: TRBD2
size: .
V: TRBV7-2
DNA: TGTGCCAGCACCCTCTCCGGGACTATTAACACCGGGGAGCTGTTTTTT
CDR3: CASTLSGTINTGELFF

J: TRBJ1-5
D: .
size: few
V: TRBV9
DNA: TGTGCCAGCAGCCGTGGACAGAGCTATCAGCCCCAGCATTTT
CDR3: CASSRGQSYQPQHF

J: TRBJ2-7
D: TRBD2
size: few
V: TRBV5-3
DNA: TGTGCCAGAAGCTTACTAGCGGGAGCCTACGAGCAGTACTTC
CDR3: CARSLLAGAYEQYF

J: TRBJ2-1
D: .
size: .
V: TRBV25-1
DNA: TGTGCCAGCAGTATCCAGCGTGTCTTTACGCGGAATGAGCAGTTCTTC
CDR3: CASSIQRVFTRNEQFF

J: TRBJ2-7
D: TRBD1
size: .
V: TRBV6-4
DNA: TGTGCCAGCAGTGCTGGACAGGGTGGCTACGAGCAGTACTTC
CDR3: CASSAGQGGYEQYF

J: TRBJ2-7
D: TRBD2
size: .
V: TRBV9
DNA: TGTGCCAGCAGCGCCGGGACTAGCGGTGCCTACGAGCAGTACTTC
CDR3: CASSAGTSGAYEQYF

J: TRBJ2-1
D: .
size: .
V: TRBV18
DNA: TGTGCCAGCTCCCGGGGGGCAGAACCTCACAGCTCCTACAATGAGCAGTTCTTC
CDR3: CASSRGAEPHSSYNEQFF

J: TRBJ2-1
D: .
size: .
V: TRBV4-1
DNA: TGCGCCAGCAGCCAACCGGGAAGCTCCTACAATGAGCAGTTCTTC
CDR3: CASSQPGSSYNEQFF

J: TRBJ2-2
D: TRBD1
size: .
V: TRBV5-6
DNA: TGTGCCAGCAGCACCTGGGGGCAGGGGGCCACCGGGGAGCTGTTTTTT
CDR3: CASSTWGQGATGELFF

J: TRBJ1-2
D: .
size: .
V: TRBV19
DNA: TGTGCCAGTGACTCGTCTGGGCGGCCGGGGGATGGCTACACCTTC
CDR3: CASDSSGRPGDGYTF

J: TRBJ1-1
D: .
size: .
V: TRBV30
DNA: TGTGCCTGGAACTCGGGGGTTGGGATAGGTGAAGCTTTCTTT
CDR3: CAWNSGVGIGEAFF

J: TRBJ2-1
D: TRBD2
size: .
V: TRBV2
DNA: TGTGCCAGCAGTTACCCCATCACGGGTAGCGGGAGAAGAAATGAGCAGTTCTTC
CDR3: CASSYPITGSGRRNEQFF

J: TRBJ2-1
D: TRBD2
size: few
V: TRBV7-2
DNA: TGTGCCAGCAGCTTATTCCTAGGTAGCGGGACAATCTACAATGAGCAGTTCTTC
CDR3: CASSLFLGSGTIYNEQFF

J: TRBJ1-4
D: TRBD1
size: .
V: TRBV5-6
DNA: TGTGCCAGCAGCGCGCGACAGGGGCCAGGGGAAAAACTGTTTTTT
CDR3: CASSARQGPGEKLFF

J: TRBJ1-2
D: TRBD1
size: once
V: TRBV4-3
DNA: TGCGCCAGCAGCCAAGACGGGAGACAGGGCAATGGCTACACCTTC
CDR3: CASSQDGRQGNGYTF

J: TRBJ1-1
D: .
size: .
V: TRBV4-2
DNA: TGTGCCAGCAGCCAAACCCGGAGGGGTCTCTCTGAAGCTTTCTTT
CDR3: CASSQTRRGLSEAFF

J: TRBJ2-7
D: TRBD2
size: .
V: TRBV14
DNA: TGTGCCAGCAGCCGACTAGCGGGGGGGCACGAGCAGTACTTC
CDR3: CASSRLAGGHEQYF

J: TRBJ1-2
D: .
size: few
V: TRBV30
DNA: TGTGCCTGGAGGAAGTTTACCGGGGGGTTGAATGGCTACACCTTC
CDR3: CAWRKFTGGLNGYTF

J: TRBJ2-2
D: TRBD1
size: .
V: TRBV7-2
DNA: TGTGCCAGCAGCTCCGCCGGGACAGGGTTTGACGGGGAGCTGTTTTTT
CDR3: CASSSAGTGFDGELFF

J: TRBJ2-3
D: .
size: .
V: TRBV28
DNA: TGTGCCAGCAGTTTAACTCCCTTTAGGGGAGATACGCAGTATTTT
CDR3: CASSLTPFRGDTQYF

J: TRBJ2-5
D: .
size: .
V: TRBV5-1
DNA: TGCGCCAGCAGCTCCCCGACAGCTCCCCAAGAGACCCAGTACTTC
CDR3: CASSSPTAPQETQYF

J: TRBJ2-4
D: .
size: .
V: TRBV7-9
DNA: TGTGCCAGCAGCACCCTTCAGGGGCCACGCGCCAAAAACATTCAGTACTTC
CDR3: CASSTLQGPRAKNIQYF

J: TRBJ2-5
D: TRBD1
size: .
V: TRBV18
DNA: TGTGCCAGCTCACGCGGCCAGGGGGAACAAGAGACCCAGTACTTC
CDR3: CASSRGQGEQETQYF

J: TRBJ2-1
D: TRBD1
size: once
V: TRBV27
DNA: TGTGCCAGCAGTTTCTTGGGACAGGTCAATGAGCAGTTCTTC
CDR3: CASSFLGQVNEQFF

J: TRBJ2-7
D: .
size: .
V: TRBV5-4
DNA: TGTGCCAGCAGGGACATTTTAAGCTCCTACGAGCAGTACTTC
CDR3: CASRDILSSYEQYF

J: TRBJ2-7
D: TRBD2
size: .
V: TRBV4-2
DNA: TGTGCCAGCAGCCAATTCGGGACTAGCGGGAGGGTGGGCTACGAGCAGTACTTC
CDR3: CASSQFGTSGRVGYEQYF

J: TRBJ2-1
D: TRBD2
size: once
V: TRBV7-9
DNA: TGTGCCAGCAGATTAACTAGCGGGAGGTGGGATGAGCAGTTCTTC
CDR3: CASRLTSGRWDEQFF

J: TRBJ1-2
D: .
size: .
V: TRBV7-2
DNA: TGTGCCAGCAGCTTAAACAGGGACTATGGCTACACCTTC
CDR3: CASSLNRDYGYTF

J: TRBJ2-6
D: .
size: .
V: TRBV27
DNA: TGTGCCAGCTCCGCGCTTACAGGGCTAGGGGCCAACGTCCTGACTTTC
CDR3: CASSALTGLGANVLTF

J: TRBJ2-2
D: .
size: .
V: TRBV27
DNA: TGTGCCAGCAGTTTATCCGCACCGAGGACCGGGGAGCTGTTTTTT
CDR3: CASSLSAPRTGELFF

J: TRBJ2-4
D: .
size: .
V: TRBV4-2
DNA: TGTGCCAGCAGCCAAGATGGGGCAGAAACAAACATTCAGTACTTC
CDR3: CASSQDGAETNIQYF

J: TRBJ2-2
D: .
size: .
V: TRBV9
DNA: TGTGCCAGCAGCGTTTCCCTCCTGAACACCGGGGAGCTGTTTTTT
CDR3: CASSVSLLNTGELFF

J: TRBJ2-5
D: TRBD1
size: .
V: TRBV6-5
DNA: TGTGCCAGCAGTCCCCAGGGGGAGCTTTCAAAGACCCAGTACTTC
CDR3: CASSPQGELSKTQYF

J: TRBJ2-5
D: TRBD2
size: .
V: TRBV30
DNA: TGTGCCTCCTGGGAGGGCCGGGAGACCCAGTACTTC
CDR3: CASWEGRETQYF

J: TRBJ1-3
D: TRBD1
size: .
V: TRBV7-9
DNA: TGTGCCAGCAGCTCCCGGGACAGACGAAACACCATATATTTT
CDR3: CASSSRDRRNTIYF

J: TRBJ2-1
D: .
size: .
V: TRBV23-1
DNA: TGCGCCAGCAGTCAATCAAGGCTAGCGATCCGCATTGAGCAGTTCTTC
CDR3: CASSQSRLAIRIEQFF

J: TRBJ1-1
D: .
size: .
V: TRBV14
DNA: TGTGCCAGCAGCCCCGGCGGGGCCCTGAACACTGAAGCTTTCTTT
CDR3: CASSPGGALNTEAFF

J: TRBJ2-1
D: .
size: .
V: TRBV4-3
DNA: TGCGCCAGCAGCCAAGTACGGGAGAGTGAGCAGTTCTTC
CDR3: CASSQVRESEQFF

J: TRBJ1-2
D: .
size: .
V: TRBV2
DNA: TGTGCCAGCACTACTGGGCACATTAACTATGGCTACACCTTC
CDR3: CASTTGHINYGYTF

J: TRBJ2-5
D: .
size: few
V: TRBV10-2
DNA: TGCGCCAGCAGTGAGTCAGAGACTGACCAAGAGACCCAGTACTTC
CDR3: CASSESETDQETQYF

J: TRBJ2-1
D: TRBD2
size: .
V: TRBV7-7
DNA: TGTGCTAGCAGCCCACTAGCGGGAGGGCCGAGTGAGCAGTTCTTC
CDR3: CASSPLAGGPSEQFF

J: TRBJ1-5
D: .
size: .
V: TRBV6-6
DNA: TGTGCCAGCAGTTACTCGAACTCACAGGGTAATCAGCCCCAGCATTTT
CDR3: CASSYSNSQGNQPQHF

J: TRBJ2-1
D: TRBD2
size: .
V: TRBV7-6
DNA: TGTGCCAGCAGTGCCGCCGGGACTAGCGGGAGCTCCTACAATGAGCAGTTCTTC
CDR3: CASSAAGTSGSSYNEQFF

J: TRBJ1-2
D: .
size: .
V: TRBV4-3
DNA: TGCGCCAGCAGCCAAGCCCGAAGGGGCAGGGGCAACTATGGCTACACCTTC
CDR3: CASSQARRGRGNYGYTF

J: TRBJ1-1
D: TRBD1
size: many
V: TRBV7-8
DNA: TGTGCCAGCAGCCCATCGACAGGGAATGCCATGAACACTGAAGCTTTCTTT
CDR3: CASSPSTGNAMNTEAFF